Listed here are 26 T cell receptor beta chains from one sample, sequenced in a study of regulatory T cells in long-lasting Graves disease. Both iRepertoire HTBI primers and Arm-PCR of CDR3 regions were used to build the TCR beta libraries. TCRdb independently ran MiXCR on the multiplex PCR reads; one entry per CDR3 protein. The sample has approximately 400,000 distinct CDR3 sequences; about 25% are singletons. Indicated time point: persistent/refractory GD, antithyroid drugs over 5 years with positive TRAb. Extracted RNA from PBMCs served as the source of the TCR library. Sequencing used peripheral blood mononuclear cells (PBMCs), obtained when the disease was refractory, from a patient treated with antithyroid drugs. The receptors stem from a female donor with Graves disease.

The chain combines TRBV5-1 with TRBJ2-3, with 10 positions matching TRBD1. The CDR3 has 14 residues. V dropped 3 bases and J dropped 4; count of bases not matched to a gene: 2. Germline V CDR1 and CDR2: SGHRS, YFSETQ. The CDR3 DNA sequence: TGCGCCAGCAGCTGGGACAGGGGATCAGATACGCAGTATTTT. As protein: CASSWDRGSDTQYF.

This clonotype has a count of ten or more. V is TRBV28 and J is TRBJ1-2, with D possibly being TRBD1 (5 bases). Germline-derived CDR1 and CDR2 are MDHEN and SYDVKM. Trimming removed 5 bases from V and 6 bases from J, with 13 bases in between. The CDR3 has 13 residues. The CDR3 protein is CASSPGQTHGYTF. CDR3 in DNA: TGTGCCAGCAGTCCCGGACAAACACATGGCTACACCTTC.

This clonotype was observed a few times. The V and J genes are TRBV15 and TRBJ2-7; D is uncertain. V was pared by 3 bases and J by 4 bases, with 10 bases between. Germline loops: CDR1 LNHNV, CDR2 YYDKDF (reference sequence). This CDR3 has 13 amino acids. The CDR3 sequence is CATSSGDAYEQYF. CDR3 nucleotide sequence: TGTGCCACCAGCAGTGGTGATGCATACGAGCAGTACTTC.

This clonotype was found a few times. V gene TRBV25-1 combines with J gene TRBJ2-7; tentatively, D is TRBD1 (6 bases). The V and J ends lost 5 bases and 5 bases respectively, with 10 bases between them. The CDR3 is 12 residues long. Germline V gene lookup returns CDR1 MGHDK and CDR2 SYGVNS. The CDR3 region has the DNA TGTGCCAGCAGTCCTACAGGGAACGAGCAGTACTTC. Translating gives CASSPTGNEQYF.

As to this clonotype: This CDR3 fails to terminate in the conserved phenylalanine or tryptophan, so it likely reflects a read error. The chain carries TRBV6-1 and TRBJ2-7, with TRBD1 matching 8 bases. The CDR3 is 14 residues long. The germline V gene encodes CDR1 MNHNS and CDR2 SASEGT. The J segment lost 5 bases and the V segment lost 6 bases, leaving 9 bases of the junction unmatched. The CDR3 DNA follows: TGTGCCAGCAGCATAACGGACAGGGCCCACGAGCAGTACCTC. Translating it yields CASSITDRAHEQYL.

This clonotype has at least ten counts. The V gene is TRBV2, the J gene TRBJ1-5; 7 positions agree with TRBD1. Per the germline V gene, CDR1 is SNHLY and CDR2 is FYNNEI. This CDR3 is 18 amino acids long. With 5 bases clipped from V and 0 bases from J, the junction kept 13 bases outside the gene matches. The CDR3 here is CASSSTDSGTASNQPQHF. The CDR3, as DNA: TGTGCCAGCAGTTCAACCGACTCCGGGACAGCTAGCAATCAGCCCCAGCATTTT.

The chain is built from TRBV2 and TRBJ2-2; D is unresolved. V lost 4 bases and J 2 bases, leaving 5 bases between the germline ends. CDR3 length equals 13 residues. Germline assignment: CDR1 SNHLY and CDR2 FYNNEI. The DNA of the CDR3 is TGTGCCAGCAGTGGCGGTAACACCGGGGAGCTGTTTTTT. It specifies CASSGGNTGELFF.

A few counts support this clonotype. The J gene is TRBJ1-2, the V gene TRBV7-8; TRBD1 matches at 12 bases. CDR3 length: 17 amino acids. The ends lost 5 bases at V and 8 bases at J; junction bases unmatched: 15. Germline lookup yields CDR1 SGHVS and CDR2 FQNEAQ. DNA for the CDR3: TGTGCCAGCAGCAAGCCGGGACAGGGGGCTCCTGGGGGCGGCTACACCTTC. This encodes CASSKPGQGAPGGGYTF.

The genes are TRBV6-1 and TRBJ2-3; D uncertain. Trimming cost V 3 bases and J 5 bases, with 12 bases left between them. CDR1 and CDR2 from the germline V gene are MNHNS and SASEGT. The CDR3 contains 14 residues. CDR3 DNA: TGTGCCAGCAGTGACAGTGCCCCGCTAGATACGCAGTATTTT. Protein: CASSDSAPLDTQYF.

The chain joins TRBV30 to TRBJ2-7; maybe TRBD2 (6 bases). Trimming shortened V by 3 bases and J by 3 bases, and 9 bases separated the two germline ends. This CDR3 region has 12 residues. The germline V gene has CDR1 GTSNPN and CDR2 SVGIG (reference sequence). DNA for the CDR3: TGTGCCTGGAGCGGGAGCCGCTACGAGCAGTACTTC. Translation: CAWSGSRYEQYF. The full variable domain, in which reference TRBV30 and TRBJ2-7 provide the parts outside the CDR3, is SQTIHQWPATLVQPVGSPLSLECTVEGTSNPNLYWYRQAAGRGLQLLFYSVGIGQISSEVPQNLSASRPQDRQFILSSKKLLLSDSGFYLCAWSGSRYEQYFGPGTRLTVT.

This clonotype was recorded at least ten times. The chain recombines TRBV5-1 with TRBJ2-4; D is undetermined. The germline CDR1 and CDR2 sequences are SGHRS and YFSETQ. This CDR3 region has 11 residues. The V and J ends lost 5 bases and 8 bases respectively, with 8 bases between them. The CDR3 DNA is TGCGCCAGCAGGGGTGTGGACATTCAGTACTTC. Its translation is CASRGVDIQYF.

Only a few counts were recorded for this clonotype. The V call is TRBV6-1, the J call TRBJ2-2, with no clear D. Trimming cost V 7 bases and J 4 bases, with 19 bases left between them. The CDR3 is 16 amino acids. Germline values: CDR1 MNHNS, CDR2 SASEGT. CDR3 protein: CASIAQALIATGELFF. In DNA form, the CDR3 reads TGTGCCAGCATTGCCCAGGCGTTGATAGCCACCGGGGAGCTGTTTTTT.

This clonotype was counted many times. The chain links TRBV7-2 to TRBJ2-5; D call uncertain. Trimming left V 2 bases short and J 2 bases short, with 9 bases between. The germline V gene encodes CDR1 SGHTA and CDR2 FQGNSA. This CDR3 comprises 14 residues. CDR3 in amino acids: CASSLSGIQETQYF. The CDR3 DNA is TGTGCCAGCAGCTTATCTGGAATTCAAGAGACCCAGTACTTC.

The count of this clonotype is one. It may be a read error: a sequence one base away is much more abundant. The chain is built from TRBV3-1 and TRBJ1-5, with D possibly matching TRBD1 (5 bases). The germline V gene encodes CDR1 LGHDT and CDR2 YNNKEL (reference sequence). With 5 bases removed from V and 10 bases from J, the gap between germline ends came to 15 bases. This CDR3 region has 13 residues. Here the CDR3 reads CASSGPGGHPQHF. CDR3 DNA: TGTGCCAGCAGCGGGCCTGGAGGACACCCCCAGCATTTT. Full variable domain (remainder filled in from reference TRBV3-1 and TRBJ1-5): DTAVSQTPKYLVTQMGNDKSIKCEQNLGHDTMYWYKQDSKKFLKIMFSYNNKELIINETVPNRFSPKSPDKAHLNLHINSLELGDSAVYFCASSGPGGHPQHFGDGTRLSIL.

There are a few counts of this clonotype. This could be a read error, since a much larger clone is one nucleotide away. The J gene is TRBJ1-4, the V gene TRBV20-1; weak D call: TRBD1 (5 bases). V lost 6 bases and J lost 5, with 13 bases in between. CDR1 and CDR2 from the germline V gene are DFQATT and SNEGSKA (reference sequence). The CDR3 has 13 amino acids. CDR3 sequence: CSAGSRANEKLFF. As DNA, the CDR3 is TGCAGTGCCGGGTCCAGGGCGAATGAAAAACTGTTTTTT.

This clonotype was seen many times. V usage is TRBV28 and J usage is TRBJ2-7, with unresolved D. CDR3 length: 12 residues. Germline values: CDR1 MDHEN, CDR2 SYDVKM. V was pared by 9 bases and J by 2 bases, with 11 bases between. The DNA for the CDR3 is TGTGCCAGTAGGATGGGAACCTACGAGCAGTACTTC. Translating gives CASRMGTYEQYF.

The chain's CDR3 is CASSQTSGRSRETQYF. The CDR3, as DNA: TGCGCCAGCAGCCAAACTAGCGGGAGGAGCCGAGAGACCCAGTACTTC. The J gene is TRBJ2-5, the V gene TRBV4-1; TRBD2 agrees at 12 bases. Germline V gene sequence: CDR1 MGHRA, CDR2 YSYEKL. This CDR3 is built from 16 residues. J gave up 4 bases and V 2 bases, and 5 bases lay outside the gene matches.

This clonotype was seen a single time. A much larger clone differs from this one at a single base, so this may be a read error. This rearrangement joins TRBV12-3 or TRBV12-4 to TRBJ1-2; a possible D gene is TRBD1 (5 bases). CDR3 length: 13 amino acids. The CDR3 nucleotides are TGTGCCAGCGGATCCTCGGGACCATATGGCTGCACCTTC. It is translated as CASGSSGPYGCTF.

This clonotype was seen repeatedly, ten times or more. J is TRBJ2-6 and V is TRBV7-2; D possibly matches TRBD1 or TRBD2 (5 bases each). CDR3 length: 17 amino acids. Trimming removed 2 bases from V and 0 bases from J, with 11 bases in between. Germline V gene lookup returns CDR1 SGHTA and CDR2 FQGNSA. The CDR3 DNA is TGTGCCAGCAGCTTACCACGAGGGGTCTCTGGGGCCAACGTCCTGACTTTC. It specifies CASSLPRGVSGANVLTF.

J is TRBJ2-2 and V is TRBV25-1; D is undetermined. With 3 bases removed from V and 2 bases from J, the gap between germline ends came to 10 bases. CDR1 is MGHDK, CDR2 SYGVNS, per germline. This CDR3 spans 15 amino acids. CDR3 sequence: CASSDHTDNTGELFF. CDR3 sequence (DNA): TGTGCCAGCAGTGATCACACAGACAACACCGGGGAGCTGTTTTTT.

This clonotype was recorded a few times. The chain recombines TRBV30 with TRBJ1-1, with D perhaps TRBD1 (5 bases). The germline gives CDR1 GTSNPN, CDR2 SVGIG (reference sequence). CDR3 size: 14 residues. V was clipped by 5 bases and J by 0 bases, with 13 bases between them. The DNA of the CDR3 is TGTGCCTGGGGGCCAGGGATAGTGAACACTGAAGCTTTCTTT. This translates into CAWGPGIVNTEAFF.

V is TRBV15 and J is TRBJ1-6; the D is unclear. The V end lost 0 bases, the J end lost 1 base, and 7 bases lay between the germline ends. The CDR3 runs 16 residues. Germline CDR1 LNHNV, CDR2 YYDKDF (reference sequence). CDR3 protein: CATSRDPRSYNSPLHF. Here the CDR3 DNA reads TGTGCCACCAGCAGAGATCCACGATCCTATAATTCACCCCTCCACTTT.

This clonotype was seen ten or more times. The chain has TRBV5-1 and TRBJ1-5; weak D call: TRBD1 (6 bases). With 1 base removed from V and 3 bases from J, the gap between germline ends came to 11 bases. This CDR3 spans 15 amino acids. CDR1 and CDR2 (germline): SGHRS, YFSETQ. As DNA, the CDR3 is TGCGCCAGCAGCTTGACAGGGAGTGACAATCAGCCCCAGCATTTT. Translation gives CASSLTGSDNQPQHF.

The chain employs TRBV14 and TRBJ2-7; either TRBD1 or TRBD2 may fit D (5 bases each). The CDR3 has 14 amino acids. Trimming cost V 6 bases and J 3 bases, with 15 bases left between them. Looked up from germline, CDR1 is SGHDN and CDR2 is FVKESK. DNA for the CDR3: TGTGCCAGCAGTTACACCGGGGCAGACTACGAGCAGTACTTC. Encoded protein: CASSYTGADYEQYF.

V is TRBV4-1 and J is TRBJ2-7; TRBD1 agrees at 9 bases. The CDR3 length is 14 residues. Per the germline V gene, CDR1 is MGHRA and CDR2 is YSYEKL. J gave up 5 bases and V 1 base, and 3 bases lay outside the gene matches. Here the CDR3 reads CASSQAGQGNEQYF. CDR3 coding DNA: TGCGCCAGCAGCCAAGCAGGACAGGGGAACGAGCAGTACTTC.

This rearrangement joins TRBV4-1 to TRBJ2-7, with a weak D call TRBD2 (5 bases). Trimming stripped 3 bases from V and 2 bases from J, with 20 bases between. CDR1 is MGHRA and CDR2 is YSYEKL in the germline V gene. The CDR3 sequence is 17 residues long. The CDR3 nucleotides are TGCGCCAGCAGCCAGATCGGTTTCGCGTTGCGGGCCTACGAGCAGTACTTC. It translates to CASSQIGFALRAYEQYF.